This T cell receptor (beta chain) was observed in a study of T cells in Graves' hyperthyroidism and ophthalmopathy. Patients aged 18 to 65 had newly diagnosed hyperthyroidism that had lasted under 2 months. Amplified regions were TCR beta CDR3 sequences from RNA transcripts. The HTBI primer set served for first-round RT-PCR of the TCR CDR3. TCRdb re-derived calls from the multiplex PCR reads in MiXCR, one entry per CDR3 protein. This table holds approximately 560,000 distinct CDR3 sequences, 15% to 19% found once. Germline lookup yields CDR1 SGHAT and CDR2 FQNNGV. The CDR3 loop spans 16 amino acids. Trimming pared 5 bases from V and 0 bases from J, leaving 16 bases between.

Sequenced input: blood. The sequence was collected from a woman aged 25 to 39 with Graves' hyperthyroidism. The V call is TRBV11-2, the J call TRBJ1-2; D might be TRBD1 (6 bases). This CDR3 reads CASSVPTGTSNYGYTF. As DNA, the CDR3 is TGTGCCAGCAGCGTACCAACAGGGACTTCTAACTATGGCTACACCTTC.